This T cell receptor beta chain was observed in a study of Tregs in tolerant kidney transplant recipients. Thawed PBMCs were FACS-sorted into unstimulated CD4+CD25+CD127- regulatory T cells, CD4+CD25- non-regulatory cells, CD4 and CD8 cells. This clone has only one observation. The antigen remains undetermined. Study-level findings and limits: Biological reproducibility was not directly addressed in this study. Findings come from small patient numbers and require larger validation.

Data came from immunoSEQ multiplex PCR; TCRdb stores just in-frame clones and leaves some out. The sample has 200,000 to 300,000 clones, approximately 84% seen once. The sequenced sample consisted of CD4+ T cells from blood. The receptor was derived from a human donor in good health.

The CDR3 DNA follows: TGTGCCAGCTCATCCAGACAGGGAACCTACGAGCAGTACTTC. This codes for CASSSRQGTYEQYF. The chain joins TRBV18 to TRBJ2-7; TRBD1 agrees at 7 bases. This CDR3 contains 14 residues. The germline V gene encodes CDR1 KGHSH and CDR2 LQKENI. Trimming cost V 5 bases and J 2 bases; bases outside gene matches: 6.